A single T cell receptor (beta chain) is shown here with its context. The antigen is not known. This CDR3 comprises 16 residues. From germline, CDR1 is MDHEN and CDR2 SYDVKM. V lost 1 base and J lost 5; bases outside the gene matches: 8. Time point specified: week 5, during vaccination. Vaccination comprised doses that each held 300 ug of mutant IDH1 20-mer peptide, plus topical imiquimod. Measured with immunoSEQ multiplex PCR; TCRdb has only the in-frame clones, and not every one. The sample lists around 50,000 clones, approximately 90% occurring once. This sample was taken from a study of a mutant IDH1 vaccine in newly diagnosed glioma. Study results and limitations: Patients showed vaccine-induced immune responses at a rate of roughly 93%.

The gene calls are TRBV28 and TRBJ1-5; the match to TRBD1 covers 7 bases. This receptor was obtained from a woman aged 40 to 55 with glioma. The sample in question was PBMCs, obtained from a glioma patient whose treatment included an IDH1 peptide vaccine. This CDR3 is CASSLSTLGGDQPQHF. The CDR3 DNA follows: TGTGCCAGCAGTTTATCTACGCTAGGGGGCGATCAGCCCCAGCATTTT.